The 32 T cell receptor beta chains given below trace back to one sample, sequenced in a study of cytomegalovirus exposure and HLA in healthy donors. PCR primers comprised 60 Vbeta and 13 Jbeta primers. Here immunoSEQ multiplex PCR was the method, and the copy in TCRdb shows in-frame clones only, minus some. The table includes 170,000 or so clones, around four fifths detected once. Sequencing input: PBMCs. The receptors shown here come from a man aged 45-60 years in good health and CMV-seronegative.

The V call is TRBV25-1, the J call TRBJ2-1; TRBD1 might be the D (6 bases). Trimming stripped 7 bases from V and 5 bases from J, with 18 bases between. This CDR3 comprises 15 residues. Germline assignment: CDR1 MGHDK and CDR2 SYGVNS. CDR3 DNA sequence: TGTGCCAGCAACAGAAGGTGGGGGCGTGACAATGAGCAGTTCTTC. It specifies CASNRRWGRDNEQFF.

This chain connects TRBV7-6 to TRBJ2-7, with 10 positions matching TRBD1. The CDR3 is 14 residues long. The junction had 7 bases not matched to a gene; V was cut back by 5 bases and J by 6 bases. The germline V gene encodes CDR1 SGHVS and CDR2 FNYEAQ. CDR3 sequence: CASSPSGTGAEQYF. Written as DNA, the CDR3 is TGTGCCAGCAGCCCGTCTGGGACAGGGGCCGAGCAGTACTTC.

This clone occurred once. The chain recombines TRBV15 with TRBJ1-4; D call uncertain. With 0 bases removed from V and 8 bases from J, the gap between germline ends came to 13 bases. The CDR3 sequence is 15 residues long. The germline V gene has CDR1 LNHNV and CDR2 YYDKDF (reference sequence). The CDR3 DNA reads as TGTGCCACCAGCAGAGATCCAGGTCTTAAGGAAAAACTGTTTTTT. Translated, it gives CATSRDPGLKEKLFF.

The chain employs TRBV9 and TRBJ2-5; 8 nucleotides align to TRBD2. Germline V gives CDR1 SGDLS, CDR2 YYNGEE. There are 15 residues in the CDR3. The V and J ends lost 4 bases and 1 base, in that order; junction bases with no gene match: 6. The CDR3 DNA follows: TGTGCCAGCAGCTCCAGCGGGGGACCCCAAGAGACCCAGTACTTC. This gives the protein CASSSSGGPQETQYF.

The chain couples TRBV28 to TRBJ1-4; 10 bases align to TRBD1. Germline loops: CDR1 MDHEN, CDR2 SYDVKM. This CDR3 is built from 15 residues. V dropped 2 bases and J dropped 7; count of bases not matched to a gene: 4. The CDR3: CASSLDRGLSEKLFF. In DNA form, the CDR3 reads TGTGCCAGCAGTTTAGACAGGGGGCTTTCTGAAAAACTGTTTTTT.

The gene calls are TRBV25-1 and TRBJ2-7; the D is unclear. The V and J ends lost 6 bases and 3 bases respectively, with 9 bases between them. CDR1 and CDR2 from the germline V gene are MGHDK and SYGVNS. This CDR3 region has 12 residues. The CDR3 here is CASRSDFYEQYF. The CDR3 bases are TGTGCCAGCAGGTCAGACTTCTACGAGCAGTACTTC.

The J gene is TRBJ1-2, the V gene TRBV6-6; weak D call: TRBD1 (6 bases). Trimming took off 4 bases at V and 3 bases at J, with 18 bases between the two ends. Germline assignment: CDR1 MNHNY and CDR2 SVGAGI (reference sequence). The CDR3 runs 16 residues. This CDR3 reads CASSSRTASRDYGYTF. In nucleotides, the CDR3 is TGTGCCAGCAGTTCCCGGACAGCTTCGCGGGACTATGGCTACACCTTC.

In this sample, this clone turned up a few times. The chain carries TRBV27 and TRBJ1-4; D is perhaps TRBD1 (5 bases). The germline gives CDR1 MNHEY, CDR2 SMNVEV (reference sequence). Trimming left V 3 bases short and J 5 bases short, with 19 bases between. The CDR3 contains 17 residues. The CDR3, as DNA: TGTGCCAGCAGTTTGGGGGTCCTATGGGGGGAAAATGAAAAACTGTTTTTT. Amino acids: CASSLGVLWGENEKLFF.

The J gene is TRBJ2-2, the V gene TRBV7-2; 14 bases line up with TRBD2. This CDR3 has 18 residues. Germline CDR1 reads SGHTA; CDR2 reads FQGNSA. Trimming cost V 4 bases and J 1 base; bases outside gene matches: 5. CDR3 sequence reads: CASSSGLAGARNTGELFF. In nucleotides, the CDR3 is TGTGCCAGCAGCTCGGGACTAGCGGGGGCACGGAACACCGGGGAGCTGTTTTTT.

J is TRBJ2-3 and V is TRBV5-6; D is possibly TRBD1 (6 bases). Trimming stripped 4 bases from V and 0 bases from J, with 12 bases between. In germline, CDR1 is SGHDT, CDR2 YYEEEE. The CDR3 consists of 15 residues. The chain's CDR3 is CASSETGQSTDTQYF. For the CDR3, the DNA is TGTGCCAGCAGCGAAACGGGACAAAGCACAGATACGCAGTATTTT.

The chain couples TRBV25-1 to TRBJ1-2; D not resolved. Per germline, CDR1 MGHDK and CDR2 SYGVNS. V shed 3 bases and J shed 0 bases, with 8 bases lying between them. This CDR3 comprises 14 residues. The CDR3 DNA reads as TGTGCCAGCAGTGACAGGCGAGCTAACTATGGCTACACCTTC. Translation: CASSDRRANYGYTF.

This clone has a single count. The V and J genes are TRBV5-4 and TRBJ2-7; the D is unclear. The CDR3 extends over 13 amino acids. Germline V lookup: CDR1 SGHNT, CDR2 YYREEE (reference sequence). V lost 0 bases and J 2 bases, leaving 6 bases between the germline ends. The CDR3 sequence: CASSLGRTYEQYF. In DNA form, the CDR3 reads TGTGCCAGCAGCTTGGGCAGGACCTACGAGCAGTACTTC.

The count of this clone is one. The V call is TRBV6-1, the J call TRBJ1-2; TRBD1 might be the D (6 bases). Germline-derived CDR1 and CDR2 are MNHNS and SASEGT. V lost 6 bases, J lost 2 bases, and 7 bases lay in between. This CDR3 has 12 residues. The CDR3 spells CASSGQNYGYTF. The DNA of the CDR3 is TGTGCCAGCAGCGGACAGAACTATGGCTACACCTTC.

The V gene is TRBV9, the J gene TRBJ1-6; D remains ambiguous. The germline gives CDR1 SGDLS, CDR2 YYNGEE. Deletions cut 1 base from V and 9 bases from J, with 11 bases between. The CDR3 is 14 residues long. CDR3 loop: CASSVSLSSSPLHF. In DNA, the CDR3 is TGTGCCAGCAGCGTAAGCCTCTCGAGTTCACCCCTCCACTTT.

This clone was seen once. The rearrangement joins TRBV7-2 to TRBJ2-7, with D uncertain. There are 16 residues in the CDR3. V was trimmed by 1 base and J by 7 bases, leaving 20 bases between them. CDR1 and CDR2 (germline): SGHTA, FQGNSA. The CDR3 sequence: CASSLGVMGPVDEQYF. The CDR3 bases are TGTGCCAGCAGCTTAGGTGTTATGGGCCCCGTGGATGAGCAGTACTTC. Full variable domain (missing parts from reference TRBV7-2 and TRBJ2-7): GAGVSQSPSNKVTEKGKDVELRCDPISGHTALYWYRQSLGQGLEFLIYFQGNSAPDKSGLPSDRFSAERTGGSVSTLTIQRTQQEDSAVYLCASSLGVMGPVDEQYFGPGTRLTVT.

V and J are TRBV7-2 and TRBJ2-7; D might be TRBD2 (6 bases). The CDR3 is made up of 13 amino acids. Trimming took 6 bases from V and 7 from J, leaving 16 bases between them. CDR1 is SGHTA, CDR2 FQGNSA, per germline. CDR3 loop: CASSYDSGREQYF. The CDR3 DNA follows: TGTGCCAGCAGTTACGACAGTGGGAGGGAGCAGTACTTC. The full variable domain, completed using reference TRBV7-2 and TRBJ2-7, is GAGVSQSPSNKVTEKGKDVELRCDPISGHTALYWYRQSLGQGLEFLIYFQGNSAPDKSGLPSDRFSAERTGGSVSTLTIQRTQQEDSAVYLCASSYDSGREQYFGPGTRLTVT.

The chain is built from TRBV28 and TRBJ1-2; D unresolved. V gave up 3 bases and J gave up 6 bases, with 11 bases separating them. Germline V gives CDR1 MDHEN, CDR2 SYDVKM. This CDR3 is built from 13 residues. The CDR3 DNA is TGTGCCAGCAGTTTGACGGGGAAGAATGGCTACACCTTC. This encodes CASSLTGKNGYTF.

The chain is built from TRBV15 and TRBJ2-7; 9 bases are a match to TRBD1. This CDR3 is built from 16 residues. From germline, CDR1 is LNHNV and CDR2 YYDKDF (reference sequence). The V and J ends lost 5 bases and 3 bases, in that order; junction bases with no gene match: 11. In DNA, the CDR3 is TGTGCCACCAGCGTCATCCCGGGACAGGGCCTCTACGAGCAGTACTTC. Protein: CATSVIPGQGLYEQYF.

V is TRBV2 and J is TRBJ2-7; a weak D match, TRBD2 (7 bases). The CDR3 consists of 19 residues. V lost 8 bases and J lost 6, with 35 bases in between. In germline, CDR1 is SNHLY, CDR2 FYNNEI. In DNA form, the CDR3 reads TGTGCCAGCCGACGGGGGGCTGGGCGGGGGCGAATCCTCGGGTCCGAGCAGTACTTC. Translating it yields CASRRGAGRGRILGSEQYF.

The rearrangement uses TRBV18 and TRBJ2-1; D may be TRBD1 (5 bases). The germline V gene encodes CDR1 KGHSH and CDR2 LQKENI. CDR3 length: 15 amino acids. Trimming left V 3 bases short and J 7 bases short, with 16 bases between. The CDR3 protein is CASSPGRASWNEQFF. The CDR3 region has the DNA TGTGCCAGCTCACCGGGCAGGGCCTCATGGAATGAGCAGTTCTTC.

This clone was observed a handful of times. The chain couples TRBV11-2 to TRBJ2-2; 9 nucleotides line up with TRBD2. V dropped 5 bases and J dropped 0; count of bases not matched to a gene: 1. The CDR3 runs to 15 residues. Germline CDR1 reads SGHAT; CDR2 reads FQNNGV. The CDR3 loop reads CASSRLAANTGELFF. As DNA, the CDR3 is TGTGCCAGCAGCCGACTAGCGGCGAACACCGGGGAGCTGTTTTTT.

The chain joins TRBV30 to TRBJ2-7; 8 bases are shared with TRBD2. This CDR3 is built from 16 residues. CDR1 and CDR2 from the germline V gene are GTSNPN and SVGIG (reference sequence). Trimming cost V 0 bases and J 5 bases; bases outside gene matches: 12. CDR3 nucleotides: TGTGCCTGGAGTGTCGGGGGGGGAAGAGGGAATAACGAGCAGTACTTC. It codes for CAWSVGGGRGNNEQYF.

The chain couples TRBV7-2 to TRBJ2-1; 8 positions agree with TRBD1. Unmatched junction bases numbered 9, after V lost 5 bases and J lost 12 bases. This CDR3 has 13 residues. Germline values: CDR1 SGHTA, CDR2 FQGNSA. CDR3 sequence (DNA): TGTGCCAGCAGCACGGACAGGGAAAGTGGGCAGTTCTTC. This encodes CASSTDRESGQFF. Complete variable domain (other parts from reference TRBV7-2 and TRBJ2-1): GAGVSQSPSNKVTEKGKDVELRCDPISGHTALYWYRQSLGQGLEFLIYFQGNSAPDKSGLPSDRFSAERTGGSVSTLTIQRTQQEDSAVYLCASSTDRESGQFFGPGTRLTVL.

The chain uses TRBV19 and TRBJ2-5; 8 bases map to TRBD1. With 3 bases clipped from V and 11 bases from J, the junction kept 8 bases outside the gene matches. Germline assignment: CDR1 LNHDA and CDR2 SQIVND (reference sequence). This CDR3 spans 13 amino acids. CDR3 nucleotides: TGTGCCAGTAGTATTAACAGGGGGTCAGAGCAGTACTTC. It codes for CASSINRGSEQYF. Looking up the rest from reference TRBV19 and TRBJ2-5 gives the full variable domain: DGGITQSPKYLFRKEGQNVTLSCEQNLNHDAMYWYRQDPGQGLRLIYYSQIVNDFQKGDIAEGYSVSREKKESFPLTVTSAQKNPTAFYLCASSINRGSEQYFGPGTRLLVL.

The rearrangement uses TRBV10-3 and TRBJ1-5; tentatively, D is TRBD1 (5 bases). The ends were cut back, 7 bases at V and 7 bases at J, with 17 bases in the middle. The CDR3 has 14 residues. The V gene's germline CDR1 is ENHRY and CDR2 SYGVKD. Here the CDR3 DNA reads TGTGCCATCAAAGGGGCCCTGGAAGAACAGCCCCAGCATTTT. This sequence encodes CAIKGALEEQPQHF.

The chain carries TRBV7-6 and TRBJ2-2, with a tentative D call TRBD2 (5 bases). The CDR3 contains 13 residues. CDR1 and CDR2 (germline): SGHVS, FNYEAQ. Trimming removed 5 bases from V and 8 bases from J, with 12 bases in between. CDR3 in DNA: TGTGCCAGCAGCCGGACCGGGGTTGGGGAGCTGTTTTTT. Its protein is CASSRTGVGELFF.

As concerns this clone: One junction end disagrees with the germline gene, perhaps due to a read error. The rearrangement uses TRBV7-3 and TRBJ2-2; 9 bases are shared with TRBD1. The CDR3 is made up of 16 amino acids. Per the germline V gene, CDR1 is SGHTA and CDR2 is FQGTGA. The CDR3 loop is CASSLIGTGNSGELFF. CDR3 bases: TGTGCCAGCAGCCTTATCGGGACAGGGAACAGCGGGGAGCTGTTTTTT.

The rearrangement links TRBV7-3 to TRBJ2-3; TRBD2 is a possible D gene (6 bases). The CDR3 totals 15 residues. The V end lost 5 bases, the J end lost 7 bases, and 19 bases lay between the germline ends. The germline V gene encodes CDR1 SGHTA and CDR2 FQGTGA. In DNA, the CDR3 is TGTGCCAGCAGCACTTCGGGGGAATCCAGAAATACGCAGTATTTT. Protein product: CASSTSGESRNTQYF.

The sample holds one count of this clone. The V gene is TRBV7-2, the J gene TRBJ1-2; a possible D gene is TRBD1 (5 bases). Trimming stripped 0 bases from V and 8 bases from J, with 10 bases between. The CDR3 contains 13 residues. Germline loops: CDR1 SGHTA, CDR2 FQGNSA. The DNA for the CDR3 is TGTGCCAGCAGCTTAGCGGGCCCAGGGGGCTACACCTTC. Translation: CASSLAGPGGYTF.

This clone occurred a few times. V and J are TRBV5-5 and TRBJ1-5; 8 bases map to TRBD1. The V segment lost 4 bases and the J segment 0 bases; nucleotides outside the gene matches: 3. Germline V gene lookup returns CDR1 SGHKS and CDR2 YYEKEE (reference sequence). There are 15 residues in the CDR3. CDR3 sequence (DNA): TGTGCCAGCAGCGGGACAGGTAATAGCAATCAGCCCCAGCATTTT. Residues: CASSGTGNSNQPQHF.

The rearrangement uses TRBV2 and TRBJ2-2; 7 positions agree with TRBD1. Trimming cost V 6 bases and J 4 bases; bases outside gene matches: 8. Germline CDR1 and CDR2: SNHLY and FYNNEI. The CDR3 length is 15 residues. The CDR3 reads CASRKTGSFTGELFF. The CDR3 region has the DNA TGTGCCAGCAGAAAGACAGGGAGCTTCACCGGGGAGCTGTTTTTT.

The CDR3 DNA is TGTGCCAGCAACCGACCAAGCGGGAGTACATACGAGCAGTACTTC. Translated, it gives CASNRPSGSTYEQYF. This chain uses TRBV2 with TRBJ2-7; 8 bases match TRBD2. Germline V gene lookup returns CDR1 SNHLY and CDR2 FYNNEI. V dropped 7 bases and J dropped 4; count of bases not matched to a gene: 12. The CDR3 spans 15 residues.